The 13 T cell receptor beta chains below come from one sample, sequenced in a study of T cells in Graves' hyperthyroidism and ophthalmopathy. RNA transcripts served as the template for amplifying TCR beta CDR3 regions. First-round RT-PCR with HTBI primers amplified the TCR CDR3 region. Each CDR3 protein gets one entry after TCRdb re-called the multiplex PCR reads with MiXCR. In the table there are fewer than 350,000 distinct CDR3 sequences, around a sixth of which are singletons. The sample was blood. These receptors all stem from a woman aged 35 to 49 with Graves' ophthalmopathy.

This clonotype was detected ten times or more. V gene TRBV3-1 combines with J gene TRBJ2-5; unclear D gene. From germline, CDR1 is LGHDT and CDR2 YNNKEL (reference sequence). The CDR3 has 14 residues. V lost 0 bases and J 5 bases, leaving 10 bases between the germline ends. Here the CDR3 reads CASSQDLSTETQYF. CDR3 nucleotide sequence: TGTGCCAGCAGCCAAGATCTGAGTACCGAGACCCAGTACTTC.

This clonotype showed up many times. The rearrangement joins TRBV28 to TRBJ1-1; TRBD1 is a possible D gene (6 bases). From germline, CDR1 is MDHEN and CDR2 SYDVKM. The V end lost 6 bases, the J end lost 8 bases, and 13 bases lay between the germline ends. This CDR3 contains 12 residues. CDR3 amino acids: CASSFPTGEAFF. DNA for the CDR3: TGTGCCAGCAGCTTCCCAACAGGGGAAGCTTTCTTT.

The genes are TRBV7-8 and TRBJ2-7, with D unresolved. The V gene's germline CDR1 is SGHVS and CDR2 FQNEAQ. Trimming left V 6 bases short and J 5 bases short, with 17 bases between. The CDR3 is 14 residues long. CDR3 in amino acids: CASREQSRADEQYF. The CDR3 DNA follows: TGTGCCAGCAGAGAGCAGAGTCGGGCGGACGAGCAGTACTTC.

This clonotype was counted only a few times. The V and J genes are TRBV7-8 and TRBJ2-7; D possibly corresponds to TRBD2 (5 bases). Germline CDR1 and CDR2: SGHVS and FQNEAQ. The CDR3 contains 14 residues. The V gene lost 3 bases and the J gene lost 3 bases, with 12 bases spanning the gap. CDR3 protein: CASSLEYDYYEQYF. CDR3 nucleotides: TGTGCCAGCAGCTTGGAATATGACTACTACGAGCAGTACTTC.

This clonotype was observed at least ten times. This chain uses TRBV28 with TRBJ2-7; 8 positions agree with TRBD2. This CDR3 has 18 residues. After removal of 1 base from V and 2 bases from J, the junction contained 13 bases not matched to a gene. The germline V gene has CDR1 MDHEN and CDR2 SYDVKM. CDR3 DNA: TGTGCCAGCAGTTTATTGGGTATGGCGGGAGGTCGTCCCTACGAGCAGTACTTC. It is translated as CASSLLGMAGGRPYEQYF. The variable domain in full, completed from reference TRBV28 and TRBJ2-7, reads DVKVTQSSRYLVKRTGEKVFLECVQDMDHENMFWYRQDPGLGLRLIYFSYDVKMKEKGDIPEGYSVSREKKERFSLILESASTNQTSMYLCASSLLGMAGGRPYEQYFGPGTRLTVT.

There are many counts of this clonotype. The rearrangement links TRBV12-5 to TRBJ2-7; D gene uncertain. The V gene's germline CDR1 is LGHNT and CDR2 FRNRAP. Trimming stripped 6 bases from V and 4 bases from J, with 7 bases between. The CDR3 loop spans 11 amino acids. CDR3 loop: CASGPIYEQYF. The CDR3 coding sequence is TGTGCTAGTGGACCGATATACGAGCAGTACTTC. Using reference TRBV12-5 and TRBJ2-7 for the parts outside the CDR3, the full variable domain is DARVTQTPRHKVTEMGQEVTMRCQPILGHNTVFWYRQTMMQGLELLAYFRNRAPLDDSGMPKDRFSAEMPDATLATLKIQPSEPRDSAVYFCASGPIYEQYFGPGTRLTVT.

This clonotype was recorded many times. Written as DNA, the CDR3 is TGTGCCAGCACTGGACCAAACTACGAGCAGTACTTC. Amino acid sequence: CASTGPNYEQYF. This rearrangement joins TRBV27 to TRBJ2-7, with D unclear. This CDR3 has 12 residues. CDR1 MNHEY and CDR2 SMNVEV come from the germline V gene (reference sequence). Trimming shortened V by 7 bases and J by 3 bases, and 10 bases separated the two germline ends.

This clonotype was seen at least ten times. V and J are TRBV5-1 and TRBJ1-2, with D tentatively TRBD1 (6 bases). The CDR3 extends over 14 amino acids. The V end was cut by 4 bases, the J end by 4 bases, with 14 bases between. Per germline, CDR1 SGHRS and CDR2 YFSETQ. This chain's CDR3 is CASSDTGTLYGYTF. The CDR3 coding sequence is TGCGCCAGCAGCGATACCGGGACACTCTATGGCTACACCTTC.

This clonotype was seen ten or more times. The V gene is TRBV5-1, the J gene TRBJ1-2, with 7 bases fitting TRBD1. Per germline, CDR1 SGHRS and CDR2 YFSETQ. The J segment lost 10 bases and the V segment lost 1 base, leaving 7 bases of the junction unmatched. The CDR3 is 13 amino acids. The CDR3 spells CASSLRGDSVYTF. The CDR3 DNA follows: TGCGCCAGCAGCTTGCGAGGGGACAGCGTCTACACCTTC.

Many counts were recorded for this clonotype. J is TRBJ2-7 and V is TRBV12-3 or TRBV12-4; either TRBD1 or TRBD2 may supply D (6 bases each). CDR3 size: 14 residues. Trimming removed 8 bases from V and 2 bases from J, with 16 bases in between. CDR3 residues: CASRHGGLPYEQYF. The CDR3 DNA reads TGTGCCAGCCGACACGGGGGCCTTCCCTACGAGCAGTACTTC.

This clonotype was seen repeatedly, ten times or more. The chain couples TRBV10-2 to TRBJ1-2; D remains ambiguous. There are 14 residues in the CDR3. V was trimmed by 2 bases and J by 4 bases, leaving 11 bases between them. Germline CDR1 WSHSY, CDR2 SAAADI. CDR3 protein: CASSERASGYGYTF. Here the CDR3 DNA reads TGCGCCAGCAGTGAGAGAGCCTCGGGCTATGGCTACACCTTC.

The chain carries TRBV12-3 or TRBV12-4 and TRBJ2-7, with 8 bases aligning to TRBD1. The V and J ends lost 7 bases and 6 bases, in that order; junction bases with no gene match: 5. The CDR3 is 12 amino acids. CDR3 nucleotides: TGTGCCAGCAATCAACAGGGGGGCGAGCAGTACTTC. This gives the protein CASNQQGGEQYF.

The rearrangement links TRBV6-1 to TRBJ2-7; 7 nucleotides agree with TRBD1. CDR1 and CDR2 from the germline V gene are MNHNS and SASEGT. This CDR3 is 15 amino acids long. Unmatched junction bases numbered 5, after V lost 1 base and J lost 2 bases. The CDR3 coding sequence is TGTGCCAGCAGTGAAGTAGGGACAGCGCCCTACGAGCAGTACTTC. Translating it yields CASSEVGTAPYEQYF.